The T cell receptor beta chain under discussion was sequenced for a study of blood T cell repertoires in COVID-19. Across the study: Whether acute or convalescent, the COVID-19 samples came from the United States, Italy and Spain. PBMCs, B-cell-depleted T cells, or T cells provided the cDNA or gDNA that made up the material.

The CDR3 is 16 amino acids. The germline gives CDR1 SGHVS, CDR2 FQNEAQ. Trimming removed 1 base from V and 5 bases from J; junction bases left unmatched: 8. In the source study's methods: By means of reference gene primer amplification, nucleated cell counts were estimated. Profiling relied on immunoSEQ multiplex PCR, and the TCRdb table lists in-frame clones only, not all of them. V and J calls and clone size are given by that table; D and trimming were obtained from the DNA. The sample carries approximately 190,000 clones, about four fifths recorded once. The chain employs TRBV7-8 and TRBJ1-2, with TRBD1 matching over 9 bases. The sequenced sample was peripheral blood. The origin of this receptor is a woman in her seventies with active or convalescent COVID-19. DNA of the CDR3: TGTGCCAGCAGCTTAGAAATGGGACAGGGAAATTATGGCTACACCTTC. Translating gives CASSLEMGQGNYGYTF.